This TCR beta chain stems from a study of PD-L1 blockade in urothelial cancer. On the study more broadly: Earlier, patients had received 0 to 3 chemotherapy regimens. Blood analysis was done at 3 weeks (second dose) and 6 weeks after treatment began.

Sequencing was performed with immunoSEQ multiplex PCR; in TCRdb, only in-frame clones are kept and a portion is missing. The sample yields about 84,000 clones, about four fifths seen once. Patients' urothelial carcinoma was locally advanced or metastatic. CDR1 and CDR2 (germline): SGHDT, YYEEEE. This CDR3 is built from 17 residues. V lost 5 bases, J lost 4 bases, and 15 bases stayed unmatched. Sequences were derived from PBMCs, sampled around atezolizumab (anti-PD-L1) treatment. V is TRBV5-6 and J is TRBJ1-2; 9 bases align to TRBD1. This sequence was found in a man in his 70s with urothelial cancer. The CDR3 sequence: CASSFPQGAGFFYGYTF. CDR3 coding DNA: TGTGCCAGCAGTTTTCCACAGGGGGCTGGTTTTTTCTATGGCTACACCTTC. The complete variable domain, with remaining parts taken from reference TRBV5-6 and TRBJ1-2, reads DAGVTQSPTHLIKTRGQQVTLRCSPKSGHDTVSWYQQALGQGPQFIFQYYEEEERQRGNFPDRFSGHQFPNYSSELNVNALLLGDSALYLCASSFPQGAGFFYGYTFGSGTRLTVV.